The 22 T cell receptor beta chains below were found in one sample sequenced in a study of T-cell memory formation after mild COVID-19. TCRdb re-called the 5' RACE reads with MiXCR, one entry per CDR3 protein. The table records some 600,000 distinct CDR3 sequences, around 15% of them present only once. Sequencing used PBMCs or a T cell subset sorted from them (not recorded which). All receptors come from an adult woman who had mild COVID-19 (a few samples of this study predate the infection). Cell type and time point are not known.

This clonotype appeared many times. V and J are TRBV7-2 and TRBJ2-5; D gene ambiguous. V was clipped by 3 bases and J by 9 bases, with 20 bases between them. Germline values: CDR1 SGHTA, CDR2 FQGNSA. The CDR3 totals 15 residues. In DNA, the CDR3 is TGTGCCAGCAGCTTTTCGAGAGACCCCCCAATGGCCCAGTACTTC. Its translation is CASSFSRDPPMAQYF.

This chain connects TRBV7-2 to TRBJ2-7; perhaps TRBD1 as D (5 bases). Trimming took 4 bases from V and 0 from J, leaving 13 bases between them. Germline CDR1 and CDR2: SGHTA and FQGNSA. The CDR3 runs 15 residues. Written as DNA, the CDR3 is TGTGCCAGCAGCTCAGACAGATATATCTCCTACGAGCAGTACTTC. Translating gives CASSSDRYISYEQYF.

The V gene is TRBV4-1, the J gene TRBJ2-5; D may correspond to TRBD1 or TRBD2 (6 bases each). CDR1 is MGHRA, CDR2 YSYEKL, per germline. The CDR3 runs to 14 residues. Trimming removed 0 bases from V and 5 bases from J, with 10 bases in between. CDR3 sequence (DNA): TGCGCCAGCAGCCAAGATCCGGGGGCTGAGACCCAGTACTTC. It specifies CASSQDPGAETQYF.

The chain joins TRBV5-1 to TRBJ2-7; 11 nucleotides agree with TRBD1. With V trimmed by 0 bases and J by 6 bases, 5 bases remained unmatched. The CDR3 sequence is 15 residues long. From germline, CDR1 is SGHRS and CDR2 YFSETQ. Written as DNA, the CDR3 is TGCGCCAGCAGCTTGGGGTGGACAGGGGGCGTCGAGCAGTACTTC. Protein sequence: CASSLGWTGGVEQYF.

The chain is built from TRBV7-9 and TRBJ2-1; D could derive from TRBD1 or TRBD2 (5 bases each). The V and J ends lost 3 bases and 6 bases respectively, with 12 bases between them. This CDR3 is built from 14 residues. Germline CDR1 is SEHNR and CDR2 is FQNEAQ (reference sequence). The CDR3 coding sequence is TGTGCCAGCAGCTTCCAGCCTGGGGGCAATGAGCAGTTCTTC. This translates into CASSFQPGGNEQFF.

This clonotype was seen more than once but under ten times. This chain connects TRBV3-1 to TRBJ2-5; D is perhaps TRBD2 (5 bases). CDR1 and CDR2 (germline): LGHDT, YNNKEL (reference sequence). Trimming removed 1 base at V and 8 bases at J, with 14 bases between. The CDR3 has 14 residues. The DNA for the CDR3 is TGTGCCAGCAGCCAAGTTTTCACTCGGGAAACCCAGTACTTC. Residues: CASSQVFTRETQYF.

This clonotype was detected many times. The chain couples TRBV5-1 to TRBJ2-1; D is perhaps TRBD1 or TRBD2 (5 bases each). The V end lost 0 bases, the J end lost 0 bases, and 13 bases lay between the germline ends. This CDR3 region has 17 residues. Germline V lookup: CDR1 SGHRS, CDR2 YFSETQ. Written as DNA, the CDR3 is TGCGCCAGCAGCTTGGAGGCGCCAGGGAGCTCCTACAATGAGCAGTTCTTC. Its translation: CASSLEAPGSSYNEQFF. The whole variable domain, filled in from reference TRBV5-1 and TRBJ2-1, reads KAGVTQTPRYLIKTRGQQVTLSCSPISGHRSVSWYQQTPGQGLQFLFEYFSETQRNKGNFPGRFSGRQFSNSRSEMNVSTLELGDSALYLCASSLEAPGSSYNEQFFGPGTRLTVL.

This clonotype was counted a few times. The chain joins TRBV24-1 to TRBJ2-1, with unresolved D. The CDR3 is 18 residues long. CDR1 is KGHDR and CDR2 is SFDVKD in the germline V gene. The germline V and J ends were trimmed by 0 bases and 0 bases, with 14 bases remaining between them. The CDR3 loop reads CATSDLRLTPSSYNEQFF. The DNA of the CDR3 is TGTGCCACCAGTGATTTGAGATTGACACCAAGCTCCTACAATGAGCAGTTCTTC.

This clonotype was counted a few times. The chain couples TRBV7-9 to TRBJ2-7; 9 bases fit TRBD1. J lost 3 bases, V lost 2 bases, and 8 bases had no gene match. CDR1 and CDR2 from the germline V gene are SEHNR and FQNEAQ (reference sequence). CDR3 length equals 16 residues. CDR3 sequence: CASSLTSGTGRYEQYF. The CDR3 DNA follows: TGTGCCAGCAGCTTAACTTCCGGGACAGGGCGCTACGAGCAGTACTTC.

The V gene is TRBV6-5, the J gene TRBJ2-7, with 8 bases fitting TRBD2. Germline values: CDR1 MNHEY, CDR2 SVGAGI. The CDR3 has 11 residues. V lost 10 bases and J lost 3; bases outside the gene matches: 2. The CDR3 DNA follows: TGTGCCACGGGGGGGGTCTACGAGCAGTACTTC. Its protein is CATGGVYEQYF.

Written as DNA, the CDR3 is TGTGCCAGCAGCCAAGGGAGCAAGAGCAATCAGCCCCAGCATTTT. Protein: CASSQGSKSNQPQHF. The chain carries TRBV3-1 and TRBJ1-5; D gene ambiguous. The germline gives CDR1 LGHDT, CDR2 YNNKEL (reference sequence). The V end lost 1 base, the J end lost 1 base, and 8 bases lay between the germline ends. The length of the CDR3 is 15 residues.

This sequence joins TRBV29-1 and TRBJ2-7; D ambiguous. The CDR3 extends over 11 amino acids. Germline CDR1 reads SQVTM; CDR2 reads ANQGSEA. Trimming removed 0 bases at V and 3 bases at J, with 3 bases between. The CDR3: CSVEESYEQYF. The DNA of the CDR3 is TGCAGCGTTGAAGAGAGCTACGAGCAGTACTTC.

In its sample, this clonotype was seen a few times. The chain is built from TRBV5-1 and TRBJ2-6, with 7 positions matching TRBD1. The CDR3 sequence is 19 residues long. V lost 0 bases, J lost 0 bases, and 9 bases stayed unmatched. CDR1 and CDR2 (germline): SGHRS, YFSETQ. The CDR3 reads CASSLEGGPLNSGANVLTF. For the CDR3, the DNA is TGCGCCAGCAGCTTGGAAGGGGGCCCCCTCAACTCTGGGGCCAACGTCCTGACTTTC.

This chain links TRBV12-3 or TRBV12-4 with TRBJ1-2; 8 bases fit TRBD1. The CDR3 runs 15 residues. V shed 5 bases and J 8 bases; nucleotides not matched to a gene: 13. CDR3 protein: CASSPYAGDRQGYTF. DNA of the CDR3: TGTGCCAGCAGTCCCTATGCGGGGGACAGGCAGGGCTACACCTTC.

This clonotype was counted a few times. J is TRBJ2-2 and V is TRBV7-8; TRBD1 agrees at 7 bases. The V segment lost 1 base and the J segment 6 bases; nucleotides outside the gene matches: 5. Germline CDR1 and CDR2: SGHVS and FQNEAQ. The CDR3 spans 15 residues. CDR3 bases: TGTGCCAGCAGCTTAGGACAGGGAGTGGCCGGGGAGCTGTTTTTT. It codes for CASSLGQGVAGELFF.

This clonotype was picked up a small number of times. The CDR3 nucleotides read TGTGCCAGCAGCTTGGTAGCGGGAGGACGCGAGCAGTACTTC. Protein product: CASSLVAGGREQYF. The rearrangement joins TRBV7-9 to TRBJ2-7; TRBD2 aligns across 10 bases. This CDR3 is built from 14 residues. The V gene end was trimmed by 3 bases and the J gene end by 6 bases; junction bases not matched to a gene: 5. Germline values: CDR1 SEHNR, CDR2 FQNEAQ (reference sequence).

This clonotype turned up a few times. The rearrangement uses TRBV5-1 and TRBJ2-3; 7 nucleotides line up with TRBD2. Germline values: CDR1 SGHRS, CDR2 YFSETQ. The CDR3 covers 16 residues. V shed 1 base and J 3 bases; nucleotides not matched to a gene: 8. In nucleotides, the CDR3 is TGCGCCAGCAGCTTGATAAGCGGGGTTACAACAGATACGCAGTATTTT. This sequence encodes CASSLISGVTTDTQYF.

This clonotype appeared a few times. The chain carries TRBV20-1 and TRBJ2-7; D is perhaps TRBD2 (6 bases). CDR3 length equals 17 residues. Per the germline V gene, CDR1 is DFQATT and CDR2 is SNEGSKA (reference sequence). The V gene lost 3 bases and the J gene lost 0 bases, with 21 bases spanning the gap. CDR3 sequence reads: CSASLRAHSTSSYEQYF. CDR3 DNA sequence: TGCAGTGCTAGCTTGCGAGCCCATTCGACTAGCTCCTACGAGCAGTACTTC.

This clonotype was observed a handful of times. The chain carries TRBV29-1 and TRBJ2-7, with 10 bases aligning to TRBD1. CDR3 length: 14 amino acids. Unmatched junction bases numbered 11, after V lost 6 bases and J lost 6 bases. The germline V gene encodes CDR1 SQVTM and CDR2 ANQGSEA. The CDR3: CSVGDRGRRLEQYF. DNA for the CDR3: TGCAGCGTGGGGGACAGGGGCCGCCGGCTCGAGCAGTACTTC.

The CDR3 sequence is CSASRTALNTEAFF. The CDR3 DNA is TGCAGTGCAAGTAGGACAGCTTTGAACACTGAAGCTTTCTTT. This chain links TRBV20-1 with TRBJ1-1; possible D gene TRBD1, 6 bases. CDR3 length: 14 amino acids. V was shortened by 6 bases and J by 0 bases, with 14 bases between the two germline ends. Germline CDR1 and CDR2: DFQATT and SNEGSKA (reference sequence).

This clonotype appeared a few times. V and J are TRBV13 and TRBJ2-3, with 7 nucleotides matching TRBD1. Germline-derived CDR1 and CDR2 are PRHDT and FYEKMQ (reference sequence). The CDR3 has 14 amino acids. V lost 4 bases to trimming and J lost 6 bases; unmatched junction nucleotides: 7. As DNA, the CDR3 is TGTGCCAGCAGCTCGACAGGGAAGGTGGATACGCAGTATTTT. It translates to CASSSTGKVDTQYF.

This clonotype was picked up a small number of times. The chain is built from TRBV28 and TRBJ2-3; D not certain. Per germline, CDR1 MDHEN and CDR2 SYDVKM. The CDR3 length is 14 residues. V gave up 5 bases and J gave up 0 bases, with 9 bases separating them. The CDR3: CASSPLQSTDTQYF. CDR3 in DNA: TGTGCCAGCAGTCCATTGCAGAGCACAGATACGCAGTATTTT.